This TCR beta chain is from a study of blood T cell repertoires in COVID-19. About this clone: The same CDR3 also results from other DNA sequences found in this sample.

Trimming cost V 5 bases and J 5 bases; bases outside gene matches: 4. In germline, CDR1 is GTSNPN, CDR2 SVGIG (reference sequence). CDR3 length equals 13 residues. Clones were sequenced by immunoSEQ multiplex PCR, and TCRdb holds only the in-frame ones, with some missing. Among roughly 200,000 clones listed, roughly 77% were seen once. J is TRBJ1-5 and V is TRBV30; 9 bases line up with TRBD1. The clonotype originates from a woman in her 40s with COVID-19, enrolled during active disease. Material for sequencing was peripheral blood. CDR3 loop: CAWGTGGYQPQHF. The CDR3 nucleotides read TGTGCCTGGGGTACAGGGGGCTATCAGCCCCAGCATTTT.